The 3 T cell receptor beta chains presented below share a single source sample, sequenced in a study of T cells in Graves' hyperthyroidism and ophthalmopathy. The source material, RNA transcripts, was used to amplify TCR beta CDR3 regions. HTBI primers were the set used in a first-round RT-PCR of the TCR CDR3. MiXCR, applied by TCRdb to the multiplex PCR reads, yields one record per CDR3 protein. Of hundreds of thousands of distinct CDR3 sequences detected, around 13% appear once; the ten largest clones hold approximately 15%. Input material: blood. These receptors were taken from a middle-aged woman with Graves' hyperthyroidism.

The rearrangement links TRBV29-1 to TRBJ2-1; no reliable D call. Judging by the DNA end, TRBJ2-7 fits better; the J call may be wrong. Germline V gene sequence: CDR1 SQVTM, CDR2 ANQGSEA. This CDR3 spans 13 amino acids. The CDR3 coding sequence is TGCAGCGTTGAAGGCCCGATAGCTAATGAGCAGTACTTC. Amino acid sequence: CSVEGPIANEQYF.

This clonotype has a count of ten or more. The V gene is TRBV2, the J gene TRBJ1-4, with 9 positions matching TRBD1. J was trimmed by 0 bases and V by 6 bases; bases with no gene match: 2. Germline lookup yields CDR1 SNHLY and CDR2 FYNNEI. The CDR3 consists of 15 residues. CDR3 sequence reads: CASRTGGATNEKLFF. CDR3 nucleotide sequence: TGTGCCAGCAGGACAGGGGGGGCAACTAATGAAAAACTGTTTTTT.

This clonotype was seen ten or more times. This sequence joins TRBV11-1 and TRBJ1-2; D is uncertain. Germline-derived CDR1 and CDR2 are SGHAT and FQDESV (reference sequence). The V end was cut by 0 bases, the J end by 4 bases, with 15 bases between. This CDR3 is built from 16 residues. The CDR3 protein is CASSLASTDDIYGYTF. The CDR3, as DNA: TGTGCCAGCAGCTTAGCGTCGACGGACGACATCTATGGCTACACCTTC.